This T cell receptor (beta chain) stems from a study of identical twins. Study-wide points: These conclusions were based on statistical analysis (cross-sectional, not following the same donors).

MiXCR, applied by TCRdb to the 5' RACE reads, yields one record per CDR3 protein. The table includes under 900,000 distinct CDR3 sequences, about 20% detected once. CDR3 length: 13 residues. CDR1 is SGDLS, CDR2 YYNGEE, per germline. The V gene lost 0 bases and the J gene lost 0 bases, with 4 bases spanning the gap. This clonotype was detected many times. Antigen unknown. These same data were also listed under a study on T cells expressing NK-cell markers. That source reports: Several experiments added an anti-gamma-delta TCR antibody to sort only alpha-beta TCR T cells.

What was sequenced was PBMCs. The TCR was taken from a woman under 30 in good health. V usage is TRBV9 and J usage is TRBJ2-7; D unresolved. CDR3 region: CASSVGISYEQYF. The CDR3 coding sequence is TGTGCCAGCAGCGTAGGGATCTCCTACGAGCAGTACTTC.